The 20 T cell receptor beta chains below come from one sample, sequenced in a study of cytomegalovirus exposure and HLA in healthy donors. PCR amplification relied on 60 Vbeta primers (plus 13 Jbeta primers). This table comes from immunoSEQ multiplex PCR, and its TCRdb copy is limited to in-frame clones, with some not included. The sample has over 150,000 clones, over 75% seen once. The sequenced material came from PBMCs. Receptors were obtained from a human donor in good health.

This clone was detected only a few times. The V gene is TRBV4-3, the J gene TRBJ1-4; a weak D match, TRBD1 (6 bases). CDR1 is LGHNA and CDR2 is YSLEER in the germline V gene. The CDR3 sequence is 17 residues long. The V end was cut by 0 bases, the J end by 8 bases, with 19 bases between. Here the CDR3 DNA reads TGCGCCAGCAGCCAAGATAGGGCACAGGGAAATATGGAAAAACTGTTTTTT. It yields the protein CASSQDRAQGNMEKLFF.

The gene calls are TRBV27 and TRBJ1-5; no clear D gene. The CDR3 contains 15 residues. The V end lost 5 bases, the J end lost 5 bases, and 16 bases lay between the germline ends. CDR1 and CDR2 from the germline V gene are MNHEY and SMNVEV (reference sequence). The CDR3 DNA is TGTGCCAGCAGTCCCAGAACTGACAACTATCAGCCCCAGCATTTT. Protein sequence: CASSPRTDNYQPQHF.

This sequence joins TRBV6-1 and TRBJ1-1; perhaps TRBD1 as D (5 bases). The CDR3 contains 11 residues. CDR1 and CDR2 from the germline V gene are MNHNS and SASEGT. The V and J ends lost 7 bases and 4 bases respectively, with 7 bases between them. The CDR3 loop reads CASTGSTEAFF. In DNA, the CDR3 is TGTGCCAGCACAGGGTCCACTGAAGCTTTCTTT.

V gene TRBV5-6 combines with J gene TRBJ1-6; no reliable D call. The CDR3 spans 14 residues. Between the trimmed V and J ends, which lost 2 bases and 10 bases, there was a span of 13 bases. CDR1 and CDR2 (germline): SGHDT, YYEEEE. The CDR3 DNA sequence: TGTGCCAGCAGCTTATCTGGGCTGGAATCACCCCTCCACTTT. Its protein product is CASSLSGLESPLHF.

This clone was detected a few times. CDR3 nucleotide sequence: TGTGCCAGCAGCTTCAGAAAGACAGGGGGGGTGAACACTGAAGCTTTCTTT. This gives the protein CASSFRKTGGVNTEAFF. The chain recombines TRBV21-1 with TRBJ1-1; the table names TRBD1, a call not compared with the DNA. TRBV21-1 is marked as a pseudogene. The CDR3 is 17 residues long.

The chain is built from TRBV5-1 and TRBJ2-7; D perhaps matches TRBD2 (5 bases). The CDR3 runs 14 residues. Germline CDR1 SGHRS, CDR2 YFSETQ. The V end lost 1 base, the J end lost 5 bases, and 13 bases lay between the germline ends. CDR3 sequence: CASSLRLAGNEQYF. CDR3 DNA: TGCGCCAGCAGCTTGCGCCTAGCAGGCAACGAGCAGTACTTC.

The chain couples TRBV6-1 to TRBJ1-5, with 9 positions matching TRBD1. There are 13 residues in the CDR3. J was trimmed by 5 bases and V by 6 bases; bases with no gene match: 2. The germline gives CDR1 MNHNS, CDR2 SASEGT. The CDR3 spells CASSRDRDQPQHF. The CDR3 DNA follows: TGTGCCAGCAGCCGGGACAGGGATCAGCCCCAGCATTTT.

The chain couples TRBV5-1 to TRBJ2-1; D might be TRBD1 (6 bases). Trimming pared 4 bases from V and 9 bases from J, leaving 11 bases between. Germline loops: CDR1 SGHRS, CDR2 YFSETQ. This CDR3 has 12 residues. The CDR3, as DNA: TGCGCCAGCAGCGCAACAGGGATTGAGCAGTTCTTC. Amino acid sequence: CASSATGIEQFF.

The chain combines TRBV5-1 with TRBJ1-1, with unresolved D. The CDR3 covers 13 residues. Trimming cost V 4 bases and J 4 bases, with 11 bases left between them. Germline CDR1 is SGHRS and CDR2 is YFSETQ. CDR3 in amino acids: CASSPSWLTEAFF. The CDR3 DNA is TGCGCCAGCAGCCCTTCTTGGCTCACTGAAGCTTTCTTT.

V gene TRBV7-9 combines with J gene TRBJ1-3; D is unclear. In germline, CDR1 is SEHNR, CDR2 FQNEAQ (reference sequence). The CDR3 spans 13 residues. Trimming left V 6 bases short and J 5 bases short, with 11 bases between. In nucleotides, the CDR3 is TGTGCCAGCAGAAGCGGGGATCGAAACACCATATATTTT. Its translation: CASRSGDRNTIYF.

V gene TRBV11-2 combines with J gene TRBJ2-7; weak D call: TRBD2 (5 bases). CDR1 is SGHAT and CDR2 is FQNNGV in the germline V gene. The V and J ends lost 7 bases and 2 bases respectively, with 12 bases between them. The CDR3 consists of 13 residues. CDR3 in DNA: TGTGCCAGCAACGAGGGAAGTGCCTACGAGCAGTACTTC. Residues: CASNEGSAYEQYF.

J is TRBJ2-3 and V is TRBV4-1; D is perhaps TRBD2 (5 bases). The CDR3 consists of 15 residues. V lost 3 bases and J 4 bases, leaving 14 bases between the germline ends. Germline CDR1 is MGHRA and CDR2 is YSYEKL. The CDR3 loop reads CASSHLLGSPDTQYF. The DNA for the CDR3 is TGCGCCAGCAGCCACTTACTAGGAAGTCCAGATACGCAGTATTTT.

The DNA of the CDR3 is TGTGCCAGCAGTGACTCCGTCAGGGGGGATACGCAGTATTTT. It encodes CASSDSVRGDTQYF. The chain uses TRBV6-4 and TRBJ2-3; TRBD1 aligns across 7 bases. This CDR3 is built from 14 residues. With 0 bases clipped from V and 6 bases from J, the junction kept 3 bases outside the gene matches. Germline-derived CDR1 and CDR2 are MRHNA and SNTAGT.

Concerning this clone itself: Other DNA sequences within the sample encode an identical CDR3. V gene TRBV6-5 combines with J gene TRBJ2-7; 10 nucleotides align to TRBD1. CDR3 length: 13 amino acids. Germline CDR1 MNHEY, CDR2 SVGAGI. The J segment lost 2 bases and the V segment lost 5 bases, leaving 0 bases of the junction unmatched. Here the CDR3 DNA reads TGTGCCAGCAGTGACAGGGGGCCCTACGAGCAGTACTTC. Its protein is CASSDRGPYEQYF.

The chain combines TRBV7-2 with TRBJ1-6, with unresolved D. The V gene lost 1 base and the J gene lost 8 bases, with 9 bases spanning the gap. The CDR3 is 14 residues long. Germline V lookup: CDR1 SGHTA, CDR2 FQGNSA. As DNA, the CDR3 is TGTGCCAGCAGCTTAGGATACCGCGATTCACCCCTCCACTTT. It translates to CASSLGYRDSPLHF. Supplemented by reference TRBV7-2 and TRBJ1-6, the full variable domain reads GAGVSQSPSNKVTEKGKDVELRCDPISGHTALYWYRQSLGQGLEFLIYFQGNSAPDKSGLPSDRFSAERTGGSVSTLTIQRTQQEDSAVYLCASSLGYRDSPLHFGNGTRLTVT.

The chain uses TRBV5-8 and TRBJ2-5; no firm D call. In germline, CDR1 is SGHTS, CDR2 YDEGEE. The CDR3 is made up of 13 amino acids. The V end lost 4 bases, the J end lost 0 bases, and 7 bases lay between the germline ends. The CDR3 DNA follows: TGTGCCAGCAGCCTGAGATACCAAGAGACCCAGTACTTC. It is translated as CASSLRYQETQYF.

This clone was picked up a small number of times. This chain connects TRBV7-9 to TRBJ1-6; maybe TRBD1 (6 bases). Germline lookup yields CDR1 SEHNR and CDR2 FQNEAQ (reference sequence). V was clipped by 1 base and J by 3 bases, with 7 bases between them. CDR3 length: 15 residues. DNA for the CDR3: TGTGCCAGCAGCTTAGGACAGGACTATAATTCACCCCTCCACTTT. Amino acids: CASSLGQDYNSPLHF.

V and J are TRBV9 and TRBJ2-3, with 8 positions matching TRBD2. The CDR3 loop spans 16 amino acids. Trimming removed 4 bases from V and 5 bases from J; junction bases left unmatched: 12. Germline CDR1 reads SGDLS; CDR2 reads YYNGEE. The CDR3 DNA reads as TGTGCCAGCAGCCCCTCGGGGGGGCGGGGGGAAGATACGCAGTATTTT. Its translation: CASSPSGGRGEDTQYF.

This clone was seen more than once but under ten times. This chain connects TRBV5-4 to TRBJ1-1; maybe TRBD1 (6 bases). V was cut by 2 bases and J by 0 bases, with 8 bases left in between. The CDR3 is made up of 14 amino acids. In germline, CDR1 is SGHNT, CDR2 YYREEE (reference sequence). CDR3 nucleotide sequence: TGTGCCAGCAGCTTCGACAGGATGAACACTGAAGCTTTCTTT. Translation: CASSFDRMNTEAFF.

This clone showed up just once. This chain links TRBV4-1 with TRBJ2-1, with D tentatively TRBD1 (6 bases). The V end was cut by 1 base, the J end by 7 bases, with 17 bases between. The CDR3 has 16 amino acids. Germline-derived CDR1 and CDR2 are MGHRA and YSYEKL. The CDR3 here is CASSQVFRGKWNEQFF. The CDR3 DNA follows: TGCGCCAGCAGCCAAGTTTTCAGGGGAAAATGGAATGAGCAGTTCTTC.